The 27 T cell receptor beta chains below come from one sample, sequenced in a study of chronic HIV infection and antiretroviral therapy. TCRdb re-called the 5' RACE reads with MiXCR, one entry per CDR3 protein. In the table there are some 43,000 distinct CDR3 sequences, about 18% of which are singletons. Sequencing used peripheral blood. Receptors were obtained from an adult who had HIV and had not received antiretroviral therapy, or was an uninfected healthy control (not recorded which).

This chain connects TRBV28 to TRBJ2-1; D perhaps matches TRBD1 (5 bases). V was shortened by 7 bases and J by 0 bases, with 10 bases between the two germline ends. Germline assignment: CDR1 MDHEN and CDR2 SYDVKM. This CDR3 is built from 14 residues. The CDR3 DNA reads TGTGCCAGCATGGTCGACAGCTCCTACAATGAGCAGTTCTTC. This translates into CASMVDSSYNEQFF.

This clonotype was seen only a few times. The chain joins TRBV28 to TRBJ1-5, with TRBD1 matching over 9 bases. With 5 bases clipped from V and 6 bases from J, the junction kept 8 bases outside the gene matches. This CDR3 has 15 residues. CDR1 MDHEN and CDR2 SYDVKM come from the germline V gene. The CDR3 spells CASSQAGQGGQPQHF. CDR3 DNA: TGTGCCAGCAGTCAAGCGGGACAGGGAGGTCAGCCCCAGCATTTT.

This clonotype was observed a handful of times. The chain carries TRBV20-1 and TRBJ2-3; D gene unclear. The CDR3 is 15 residues long. The V end was cut by 6 bases, the J end by 2 bases, with 18 bases between. Germline loops: CDR1 DFQATT, CDR2 SNEGSKA (reference sequence). In DNA, the CDR3 is TGCAGTGCGAACTCTCAGACGGCCACCACAGATACGCAGTATTTT. It is translated as CSANSQTATTDTQYF.

The gene calls are TRBV7-9 and TRBJ2-3; D assignment may be TRBD1 or TRBD2 (5 bases each). The germline V and J ends were trimmed by 5 bases and 8 bases, with 17 bases remaining between them. Germline CDR1 SEHNR, CDR2 FQNEAQ (reference sequence). The CDR3 is made up of 14 amino acids. For the CDR3, the DNA is TGTGCCAGCAGCCCGGACCGGGTGAGGGGTACGCAGTATTTT. This gives the protein CASSPDRVRGTQYF.

This clonotype was counted a few times. This chain joins TRBV5-1 and TRBJ2-1; no clear D. The germline CDR1 and CDR2 sequences are SGHRS and YFSETQ. Deletions cut 5 bases from V and 7 bases from J, with 7 bases between. The CDR3 has 11 amino acids. CDR3 DNA sequence: TGCGCCAGCAGAGTAGGGAATGAGCAGTTCTTC. This sequence encodes CASRVGNEQFF.

This CDR3 reads CASSRAGRADQPQHF. CDR3 coding DNA: TGTGCCAGCAGTAGGGCGGGCAGGGCGGACCAGCCCCAGCATTTT. The chain links TRBV28 to TRBJ1-5, with D possibly TRBD1 on 5 matching bases. V was pared by 5 bases and J by 7 bases, with 18 bases between. CDR3 length: 15 residues. Germline CDR1 reads MDHEN; CDR2 reads SYDVKM.

There are a few counts of this clonotype. The chain links TRBV5-1 to TRBJ2-1; TRBD2 matches at 9 bases. Looked up from germline, CDR1 is SGHRS and CDR2 is YFSETQ. J lost 8 bases, V lost 1 base, and 7 bases had no gene match. CDR3 size: 15 residues. The CDR3 region has the DNA TGCGCCAGCAGCTTGACGGCTAGCGGGACCCATGAGCAGTTCTTC. It specifies CASSLTASGTHEQFF.

V gene TRBV5-6 combines with J gene TRBJ2-2; 8 bases are shared with TRBD1. Germline values: CDR1 SGHDT, CDR2 YYEEEE. CDR3 length: 16 residues. V gave up 4 bases and J gave up 4 bases; unmatched junction bases: 9. CDR3 nucleotides: TGTGCCAGCAGCCCCAGGGACAGGTTTTTCACCGGGGAGCTGTTTTTT. Translated: CASSPRDRFFTGELFF.

The rearrangement uses TRBV27 and TRBJ1-1, with a possible D match to TRBD1 (5 bases). Per the germline V gene, CDR1 is MNHEY and CDR2 is SMNVEV (reference sequence). The length of the CDR3 is 14 residues. Trimming removed 5 bases from V and 6 bases from J, with 16 bases in between. The chain's CDR3 is CASSQRGKVAEAFF. CDR3 nucleotide sequence: TGTGCCAGCAGTCAGAGGGGAAAGGTTGCTGAAGCTTTCTTT.

This clonotype was recorded a few times. J is TRBJ2-5 and V is TRBV29-1; 8 bases match TRBD2. Germline V lookup: CDR1 SQVTM, CDR2 ANQGSEA. Unmatched junction bases numbered 6, after V lost 4 bases and J lost 2 bases. This CDR3 has 14 residues. In DNA form, the CDR3 reads TGCAGCGTTGTGATAGCGGGGATACAAGAGACCCAGTACTTC. Its translation: CSVVIAGIQETQYF.

This clonotype was seen a handful of times. The chain links TRBV29-1 to TRBJ1-4; no clear D. The CDR3 spans 11 residues. V dropped 3 bases and J dropped 10 bases, with 9 bases sitting between them. Germline CDR1 and CDR2: SQVTM and ANQGSEA. For the CDR3, the DNA is TGCAGCGTTGAGTTTGTCGGAAAACTGTTTTTT. This sequence encodes CSVEFVGKLFF.

This clonotype was picked up a small number of times. The V gene is TRBV20-1, the J gene TRBJ2-1, with TRBD1 matching over 7 bases. The CDR3 covers 13 residues. The germline V gene encodes CDR1 DFQATT and CDR2 SNEGSKA (reference sequence). The trim removed 5 bases at V and 2 bases at J, leaving 3 bases unmatched. The CDR3 nucleotides read TGCAGTGCTGACAGGGTACCCTACAATGAGCAGTTCTTC. This encodes CSADRVPYNEQFF.

This clonotype has only a few counts. The V gene is TRBV28, the J gene TRBJ2-3; 8 bases fit TRBD1. The V and J ends lost 6 bases and 4 bases, in that order; junction bases with no gene match: 9. The CDR3 loop spans 15 amino acids. Germline lookup yields CDR1 MDHEN and CDR2 SYDVKM. The CDR3 DNA reads TGTGCCAGCAGGATCGGACAGGGTACTCCAGATACGCAGTATTTT. As protein: CASRIGQGTPDTQYF.

This clonotype was picked up a small number of times. V usage is TRBV11-1 and J usage is TRBJ2-2; no clear D gene. CDR1 SGHAT and CDR2 FQDESV come from the germline V gene (reference sequence). This CDR3 contains 13 residues. Trimming took 2 bases from V and 5 from J, leaving 6 bases between them. This CDR3 reads CASSLQETGELFF. DNA of the CDR3: TGTGCCAGCAGCTTACAGGAGACCGGGGAGCTGTTTTTT.

This chain connects TRBV7-8 to TRBJ2-4, with 8 positions matching TRBD2. The V and J ends lost 3 bases and 2 bases, in that order; junction bases with no gene match: 6. Germline-derived CDR1 and CDR2 are SGHVS and FQNEAQ. The length of the CDR3 is 16 residues. CDR3 coding DNA: TGTGCCAGCAGCTTTGTGACTAGCGCATCCAAAAACATTCAGTACTTC. Translating it yields CASSFVTSASKNIQYF.

This clonotype was seen only a few times. This chain links TRBV4-1 with TRBJ1-1, with D possibly being TRBD1 (5 bases). V lost 4 bases and J lost 6, with 24 bases in between. The germline gives CDR1 MGHRA, CDR2 YSYEKL. The CDR3 runs 17 residues. CDR3 nucleotides: TGCGCCAGCAGCCGATTTGGGGAGGGGCCCCAGGAACCTGAAGCTTTCTTT. Its translation: CASSRFGEGPQEPEAFF.

This clonotype was detected only a few times. DNA of the CDR3: TGTGCCAGCAGTCCACGACCTAATAGCAATCAGCCCCAGCATTTT. As protein: CASSPRPNSNQPQHF. This chain links TRBV27 with TRBJ1-5; no reliable D call. The V and J ends lost 5 bases and 0 bases respectively, with 11 bases between them. In germline, CDR1 is MNHEY, CDR2 SMNVEV (reference sequence). The CDR3 is 15 amino acids.

V gene TRBV5-6 combines with J gene TRBJ2-7, with a possible D match to TRBD2 (5 bases). Trimming pared 2 bases from V and 0 bases from J, leaving 15 bases between. Germline V gene data show CDR1 as SGHDT and CDR2 as YYEEEE. The CDR3 extends over 16 amino acids. The CDR3 DNA reads as TGTGCCAGCAGCTTCCGGAGTAGCGCGAGCTCCTACGAGCAGTACTTC. The encoded protein is CASSFRSSASSYEQYF.

This clonotype was seen a few times. This chain joins TRBV27 and TRBJ2-1, with 12 positions matching TRBD1. Germline V CDR1 and CDR2: MNHEY, SMNVEV (reference sequence). With 5 bases clipped from V and 6 bases from J, the junction kept 8 bases outside the gene matches. The CDR3 is 16 amino acids. The CDR3 here is CASSPAGTGGFNEQFF. The CDR3 nucleotides are TGTGCCAGCAGTCCCGCCGGGACAGGGGGCTTCAATGAGCAGTTCTTC.

This chain uses TRBV28 with TRBJ2-3; no reliable D call. Trimming pared 6 bases from V and 6 bases from J, leaving 22 bases between. The CDR3 extends over 16 amino acids. CDR1 is MDHEN, CDR2 SYDVKM, per germline. As DNA, the CDR3 is TGTGCCAGCAGACCTTACCCCGGGCTAGTCAGCGATACGCAGTATTTT. It codes for CASRPYPGLVSDTQYF.

The rearrangement joins TRBV28 to TRBJ1-2; D remains ambiguous. V shed 3 bases and J shed 2 bases, with 7 bases lying between them. This CDR3 region has 13 residues. Germline CDR1 MDHEN, CDR2 SYDVKM. The CDR3 coding sequence is TGTGCCAGCAGTTTTGGGCTGAACTATGGCTACACCTTC. Amino acid sequence: CASSFGLNYGYTF.

This clonotype came up a few times. The chain links TRBV19 to TRBJ1-5; D possibly corresponds to TRBD1 (6 bases). V was shortened by 3 bases and J by 2 bases, with 11 bases between the two germline ends. Germline V CDR1 and CDR2: LNHDA, SQIVND (reference sequence). There are 15 residues in the CDR3. The CDR3 here is CASSIWGQGNQPQHF. In DNA, the CDR3 is TGTGCCAGTAGTATTTGGGGGCAGGGCAATCAGCCCCAGCATTTT. Drawing the rest from reference TRBV19 and TRBJ1-5, the complete variable domain is DGGITQSPKYLFRKEGQNVTLSCEQNLNHDAMYWYRQDPGQGLRLIYYSQIVNDFQKGDIAEGYSVSREKKESFPLTVTSAQKNPTAFYLCASSIWGQGNQPQHFGDGTRLSIL.

This clonotype was observed a few times. The gene calls are TRBV10-1 and TRBJ2-3, with D hard to call. This CDR3 contains 14 residues. The V end was cut by 0 bases, the J end by 1 base, with 5 bases between. Germline V lookup: CDR1 WNHNN, CDR2 SYGVQD (reference sequence). The CDR3 coding sequence is TGCGCCAGCAGTGAGTCTTCGGGCACAGATACGCAGTATTTT. This translates into CASSESSGTDTQYF.

The rearrangement uses TRBV20-1 and TRBJ2-5; D possibly matches TRBD1 or TRBD2 (5 bases each). Germline lookup yields CDR1 DFQATT and CDR2 SNEGSKA (reference sequence). There are 13 residues in the CDR3. Trimming cost V 6 bases and J 2 bases, with 13 bases left between them. The CDR3: CSARDGYQETQYF. In DNA form, the CDR3 reads TGCAGTGCCCGGGACGGATATCAAGAGACCCAGTACTTC.

There are many counts of this clonotype. The chain combines TRBV25-1 with TRBJ2-3, with 12 positions matching TRBD2. The CDR3 has 16 amino acids. Per germline, CDR1 MGHDK and CDR2 SYGVNS. Germline trimming cut 4 bases from V and 6 bases from J; bases unmatched to any gene: 8. CDR3 amino acids: CASSARLAGVGDTQYF. In DNA form, the CDR3 reads TGTGCCAGCAGTGCCCGACTAGCGGGAGTGGGGGATACGCAGTATTTT. Based on the CDR3 plus reference TRBV25-1 and TRBJ2-3, the full variable domain is EADIYQTPRYLVIGTGKKITLECSQTMGHDKMYWYQQDPGMELHLIHYSYGVNSTEKGDLSSESTVSRIRTEHFPLTLESARPSHTSQYLCASSARLAGVGDTQYFGPGTRLTVL.

This chain uses TRBV29-1 with TRBJ1-1; D not certain. The CDR3 is made up of 14 amino acids. Deletions cut 8 bases from V and 0 bases from J, with 16 bases between. The V gene's germline CDR1 is SQVTM and CDR2 ANQGSEA. The chain's CDR3 is CSSQRTDLNTEAFF. DNA for the CDR3: TGCAGCTCCCAACGGACGGATTTGAACACTGAAGCTTTCTTT. Complete variable domain (other parts from reference TRBV29-1 and TRBJ1-1): SAVISQKPSRDICQRGTSLTIQCQVDSQVTMMFWYRQQPGQSLTLIATANQGSEATYESGFVIDKFPISRPNLTFSTLTVSNMSPEDSSIYLCSSQRTDLNTEAFFGQGTRLTVV.

The sample holds a few counts of this clonotype. The chain has TRBV2 and TRBJ2-4; D uncertain. This CDR3 is built from 12 residues. Trimming shortened V by 3 bases and J by 9 bases, and 9 bases separated the two germline ends. Germline V gives CDR1 SNHLY, CDR2 FYNNEI. In nucleotides, the CDR3 is TGTGCCAGCAGTGAGGCCCCCGGCATTCAGTACTTC. Its protein is CASSEAPGIQYF.